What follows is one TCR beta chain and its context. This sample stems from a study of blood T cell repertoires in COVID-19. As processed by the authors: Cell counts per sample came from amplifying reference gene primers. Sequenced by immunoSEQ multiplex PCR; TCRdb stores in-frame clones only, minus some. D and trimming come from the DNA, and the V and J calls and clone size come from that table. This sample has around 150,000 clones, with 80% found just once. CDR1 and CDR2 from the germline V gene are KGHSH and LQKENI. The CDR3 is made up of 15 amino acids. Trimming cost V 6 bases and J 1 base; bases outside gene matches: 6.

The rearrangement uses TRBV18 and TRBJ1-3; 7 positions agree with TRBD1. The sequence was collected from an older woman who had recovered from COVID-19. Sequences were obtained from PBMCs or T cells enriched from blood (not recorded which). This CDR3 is CASSRGDPSGNTIYF. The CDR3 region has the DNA TGTGCCAGCTCCAGGGGGGATCCTTCTGGAAACACCATATATTTT. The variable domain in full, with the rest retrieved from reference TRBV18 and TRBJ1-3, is NAGVMQNPRHLVRRRGQEARLRCSPMKGHSHVYWYRQLPEEGLKFMVYLQKENIIDESGMPKERFSAEFPKEGPSILRIQQVVRGDSAAYFCASSRGDPSGNTIYFGEGSWLTVV.